The 8 T cell receptor beta chains given below trace back to one sample, sequenced in a study of cytomegalovirus exposure and HLA in healthy donors. PCR used 60 Vbeta primers and 13 Jbeta primers. This table comes from immunoSEQ multiplex PCR, and its TCRdb copy is limited to in-frame clones, with some not included. The sample carries over 95,000 clones, 77% recorded once. The sequenced material came from PBMCs. The source is a man aged 35-49 years in good health and CMV-seropositive.

The chain links TRBV7-9 to TRBJ2-7; weak D call: TRBD1 (8 bases). V lost 5 bases and J 3 bases, leaving 14 bases between the germline ends. This CDR3 is built from 14 residues. Looked up from germline, CDR1 is SEHNR and CDR2 is FQNEAQ (reference sequence). The CDR3 region is CASSPQGGYYEQYF. The CDR3 DNA reads as TGTGCCAGCAGCCCACAGGGGGGGTACTACGAGCAGTACTTC.

As for this clone: At one boundary the junction diverges from the germline segment, which might be a read error. The rearrangement joins TRBV7-7 to TRBJ1-5, with D possibly matching TRBD1 (5 bases). The CDR3 length is 15 residues. Germline lookup yields CDR1 SSHAT and CDR2 FNYEAQ (reference sequence). In DNA form, the CDR3 reads TGTGCTAGCAGCTTAGGGGAGTATAGCAATCAGCCCCAGCATTTT. The encoded protein is CASSLGEYSNQPQHF.

This chain joins TRBV11-2 and TRBJ1-1; 9 bases agree with TRBD1. The trim removed 5 bases at V and 4 bases at J, leaving 8 bases unmatched. This CDR3 spans 15 amino acids. Per germline, CDR1 SGHAT and CDR2 FQNNGV. The CDR3 here is CASSEGQGRGTEAFF. For the CDR3, the DNA is TGTGCCAGCAGCGAGGGACAGGGTAGGGGCACTGAAGCTTTCTTT.

The chain is built from TRBV7-2 and TRBJ2-7; 10 bases agree with TRBD2. The CDR3 is 16 residues long. Germline CDR1 reads SGHTA; CDR2 reads FQGNSA. Trimming cost V 2 bases and J 1 base; bases outside gene matches: 5. DNA of the CDR3: TGTGCCAGCAGCTTAAGCGGGGGGGCGGTTTCCTACGAGCAGTACTTC. It is translated as CASSLSGGAVSYEQYF. The full variable domain, completed using reference TRBV7-2 and TRBJ2-7, is GAGVSQSPSNKVTEKGKDVELRCDPISGHTALYWYRQSLGQGLEFLIYFQGNSAPDKSGLPSDRFSAERTGGSVSTLTIQRTQQEDSAVYLCASSLSGGAVSYEQYFGPGTRLTVT.

The chain carries TRBV5-4 and TRBJ1-2; weak D call: TRBD1 (5 bases). From germline, CDR1 is SGHNT and CDR2 YYREEE (reference sequence). V was cut by 3 bases and J by 7 bases, with 13 bases left in between. The CDR3 is made up of 13 amino acids. The CDR3 nucleotides are TGTGCCAGCAGCTACGTATTCGGGGGTGGCTACACCTTC. Its translation is CASSYVFGGGYTF.

The chain recombines TRBV28 with TRBJ2-7, with 9 bases matching TRBD1. From germline, CDR1 is MDHEN and CDR2 SYDVKM. The CDR3 sequence is 12 residues long. V was pared by 5 bases and J by 13 bases, with 9 bases of the junction left unmatched. The CDR3 protein is CASSLLRDRVYF. The CDR3, as DNA: TGTGCCAGCAGTCTCCTCCGGGACAGGGTCTACTTC. The full variable domain, with the rest looked up from reference TRBV28 and TRBJ2-7, is DVKVTQSSRYLVKRTGEKVFLECVQDMDHENMFWYRQDPGLGLRLIYFSYDVKMKEKGDIPEGYSVSREKKERFSLILESASTNQTSMYLCASSLLRDRVYFGPGTRLTVT.

The chain employs TRBV7-9 and TRBJ2-2, with D hard to call. The CDR3 is made up of 14 amino acids. V shed 5 bases and J shed 0 bases, with 7 bases lying between them. CDR1 is SEHNR and CDR2 is FQNEAQ in the germline V gene (reference sequence). The CDR3 DNA is TGTGCCAGCAGCCCCTCGGCGAACACCGGGGAGCTGTTTTTT. Its translation is CASSPSANTGELFF.

The genes are TRBV9 and TRBJ1-2, with TRBD1 identical over 10 bases. Germline CDR1 is SGDLS and CDR2 is YYNGEE. The V gene end was trimmed by 0 bases and the J gene end by 5 bases; junction bases not matched to a gene: 4. The CDR3 has 15 residues. The CDR3: CASSVDGTGVYGYTF. The CDR3 coding sequence is TGTGCCAGCAGCGTAGATGGGACAGGGGTTTATGGCTACACCTTC.